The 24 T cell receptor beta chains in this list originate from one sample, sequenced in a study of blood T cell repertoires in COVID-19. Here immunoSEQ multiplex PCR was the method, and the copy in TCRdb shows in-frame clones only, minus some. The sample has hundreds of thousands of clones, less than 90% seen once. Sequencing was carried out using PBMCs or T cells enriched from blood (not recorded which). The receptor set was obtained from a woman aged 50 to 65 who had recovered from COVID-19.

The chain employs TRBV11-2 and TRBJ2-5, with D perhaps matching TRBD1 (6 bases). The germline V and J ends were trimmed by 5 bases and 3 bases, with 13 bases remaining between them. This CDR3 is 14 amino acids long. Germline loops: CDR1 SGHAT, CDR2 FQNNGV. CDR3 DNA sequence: TGTGCCAGCAGCCAGGGGAATACCAAAGAGACCCAGTACTTC. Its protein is CASSQGNTKETQYF.

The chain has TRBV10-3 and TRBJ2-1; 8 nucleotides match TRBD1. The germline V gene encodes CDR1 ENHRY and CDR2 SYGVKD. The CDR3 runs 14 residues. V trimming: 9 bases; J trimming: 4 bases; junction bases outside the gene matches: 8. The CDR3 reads CAIRTGGAYNEQFF. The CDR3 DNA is TGTGCCATACGAACAGGGGGAGCTTACAATGAGCAGTTCTTC.

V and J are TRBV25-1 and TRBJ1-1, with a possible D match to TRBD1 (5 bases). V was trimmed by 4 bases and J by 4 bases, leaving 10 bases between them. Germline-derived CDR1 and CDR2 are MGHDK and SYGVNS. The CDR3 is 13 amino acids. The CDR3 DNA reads TGTGCCAGCAGTGTTACAGGCGGCACTGAAGCTTTCTTT. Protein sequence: CASSVTGGTEAFF.

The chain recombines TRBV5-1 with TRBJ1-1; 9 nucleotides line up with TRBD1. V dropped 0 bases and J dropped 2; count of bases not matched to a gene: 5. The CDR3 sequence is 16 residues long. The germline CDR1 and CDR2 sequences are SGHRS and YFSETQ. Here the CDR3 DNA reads TGCGCCAGCAGCTTGGCCGGGACAGGGCTAAACACTGAAGCTTTCTTT. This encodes CASSLAGTGLNTEAFF. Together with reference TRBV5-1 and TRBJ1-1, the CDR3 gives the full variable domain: KAGVTQTPRYLIKTRGQQVTLSCSPISGHRSVSWYQQTPGQGLQFLFEYFSETQRNKGNFPGRFSGRQFSNSRSEMNVSTLELGDSALYLCASSLAGTGLNTEAFFGQGTRLTVV.

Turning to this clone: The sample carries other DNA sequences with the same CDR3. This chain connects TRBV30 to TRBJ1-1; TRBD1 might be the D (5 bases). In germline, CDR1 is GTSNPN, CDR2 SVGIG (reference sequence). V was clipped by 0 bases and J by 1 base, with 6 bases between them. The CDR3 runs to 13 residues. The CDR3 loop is CAWSVQENTEAFF. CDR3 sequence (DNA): TGTGCCTGGAGTGTACAGGAGAACACTGAAGCTTTCTTT.

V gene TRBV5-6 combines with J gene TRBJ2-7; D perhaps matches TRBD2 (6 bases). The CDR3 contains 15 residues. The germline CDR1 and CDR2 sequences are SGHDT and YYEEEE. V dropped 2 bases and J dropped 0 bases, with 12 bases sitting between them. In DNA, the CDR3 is TGTGCCAGCAGCTTTATCGGACTATACTCCTACGAGCAGTACTTC. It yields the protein CASSFIGLYSYEQYF.

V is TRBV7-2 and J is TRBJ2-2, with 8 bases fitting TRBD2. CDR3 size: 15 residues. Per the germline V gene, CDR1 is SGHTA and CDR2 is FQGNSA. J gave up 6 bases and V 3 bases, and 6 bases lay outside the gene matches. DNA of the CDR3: TGTGCCAGCAGCTTGGCCGGGAGGGTCCCCGGGGAGCTGTTTTTT. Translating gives CASSLAGRVPGELFF.

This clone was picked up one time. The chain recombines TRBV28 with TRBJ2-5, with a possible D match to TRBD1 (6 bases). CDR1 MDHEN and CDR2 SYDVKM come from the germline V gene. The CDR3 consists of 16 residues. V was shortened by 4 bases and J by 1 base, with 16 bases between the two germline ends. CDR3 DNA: TGTGCCAGCAGTTCCCGGAAGGACAGACTCCAAGAGACCCAGTACTTC. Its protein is CASSSRKDRLQETQYF.

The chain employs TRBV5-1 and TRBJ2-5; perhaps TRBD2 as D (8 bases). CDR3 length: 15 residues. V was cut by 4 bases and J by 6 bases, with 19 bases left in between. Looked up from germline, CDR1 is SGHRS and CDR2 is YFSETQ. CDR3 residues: CASSHPGGGEQTQYF. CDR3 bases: TGCGCCAGCAGCCACCCGGGAGGGGGCGAACAGACCCAGTACTTC.

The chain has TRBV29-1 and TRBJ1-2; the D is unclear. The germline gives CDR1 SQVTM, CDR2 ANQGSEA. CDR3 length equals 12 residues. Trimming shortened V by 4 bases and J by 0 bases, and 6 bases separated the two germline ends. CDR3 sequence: CSVVAPNYGYTF. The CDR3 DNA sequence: TGCAGCGTTGTAGCTCCTAACTATGGCTACACCTTC. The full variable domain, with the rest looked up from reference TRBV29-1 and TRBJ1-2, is SAVISQKPSRDICQRGTSLTIQCQVDSQVTMMFWYRQQPGQSLTLIATANQGSEATYESGFVIDKFPISRPNLTFSTLTVSNMSPEDSSIYLCSVVAPNYGYTFGSGTRLTVV.

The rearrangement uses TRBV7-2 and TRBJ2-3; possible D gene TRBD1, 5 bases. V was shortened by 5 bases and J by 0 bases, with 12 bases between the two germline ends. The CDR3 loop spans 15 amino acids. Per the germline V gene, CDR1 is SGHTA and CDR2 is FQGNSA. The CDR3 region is CASSPQGFSTDTQYF. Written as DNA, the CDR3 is TGTGCCAGCAGCCCCCAGGGTTTTAGCACAGATACGCAGTATTTT.

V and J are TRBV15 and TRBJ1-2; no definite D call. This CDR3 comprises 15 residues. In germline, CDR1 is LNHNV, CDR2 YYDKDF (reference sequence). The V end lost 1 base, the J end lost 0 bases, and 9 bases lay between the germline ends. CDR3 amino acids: CATSRAGRSNYGYTF. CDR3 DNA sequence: TGTGCCACCAGCAGAGCGGGGAGATCTAACTATGGCTACACCTTC.

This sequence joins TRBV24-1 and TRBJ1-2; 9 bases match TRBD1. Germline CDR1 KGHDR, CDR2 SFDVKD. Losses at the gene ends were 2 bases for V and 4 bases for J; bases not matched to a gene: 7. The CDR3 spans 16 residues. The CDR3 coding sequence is TGTGCCACCAGTGATTCTCCGGGACAGGGAGGCTATGGCTACACCTTC. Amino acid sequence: CATSDSPGQGGYGYTF.

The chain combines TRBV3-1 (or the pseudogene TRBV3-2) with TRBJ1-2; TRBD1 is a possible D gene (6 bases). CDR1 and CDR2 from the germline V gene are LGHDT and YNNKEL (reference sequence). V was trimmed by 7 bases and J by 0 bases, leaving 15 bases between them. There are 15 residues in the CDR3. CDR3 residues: CASTNLQGTNYGYTF. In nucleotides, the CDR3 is TGTGCCAGCACCAACCTTCAGGGGACTAACTATGGCTACACCTTC.

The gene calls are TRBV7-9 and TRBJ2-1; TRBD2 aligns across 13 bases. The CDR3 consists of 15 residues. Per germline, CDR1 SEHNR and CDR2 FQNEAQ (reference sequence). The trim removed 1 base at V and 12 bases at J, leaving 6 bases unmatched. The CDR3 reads CASSLGLAGGFVQFF. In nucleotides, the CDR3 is TGTGCCAGCAGCTTAGGACTAGCGGGGGGCTTTGTGCAGTTCTTC.

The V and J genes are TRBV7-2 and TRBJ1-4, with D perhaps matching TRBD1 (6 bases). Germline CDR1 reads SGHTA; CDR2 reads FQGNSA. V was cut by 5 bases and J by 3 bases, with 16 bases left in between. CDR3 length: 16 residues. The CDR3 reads CASSPGGGRSNEKLFF. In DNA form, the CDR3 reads TGTGCCAGCAGCCCCGGGGGGGGGCGGTCTAATGAAAAACTGTTTTTT. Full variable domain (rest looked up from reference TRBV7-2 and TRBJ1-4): GAGVSQSPSNKVTEKGKDVELRCDPISGHTALYWYRQSLGQGLEFLIYFQGNSAPDKSGLPSDRFSAERTGGSVSTLTIQRTQQEDSAVYLCASSPGGGRSNEKLFFGSGTQLSVL.

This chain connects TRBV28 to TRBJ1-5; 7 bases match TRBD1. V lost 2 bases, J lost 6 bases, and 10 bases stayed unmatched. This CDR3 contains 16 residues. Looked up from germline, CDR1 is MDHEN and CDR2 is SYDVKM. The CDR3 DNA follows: TGTGCCAGCAGTTTAAGAATAAGGGGGCGCGGTCAGCCCCAGCATTTT. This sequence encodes CASSLRIRGRGQPQHF.

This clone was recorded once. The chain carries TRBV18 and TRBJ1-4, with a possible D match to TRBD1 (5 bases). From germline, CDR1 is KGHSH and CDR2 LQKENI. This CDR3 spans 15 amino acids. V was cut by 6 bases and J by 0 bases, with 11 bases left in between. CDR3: CASSPQGTTNEKLFF. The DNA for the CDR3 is TGTGCCAGCTCGCCCCAGGGTACAACTAATGAAAAACTGTTTTTT.

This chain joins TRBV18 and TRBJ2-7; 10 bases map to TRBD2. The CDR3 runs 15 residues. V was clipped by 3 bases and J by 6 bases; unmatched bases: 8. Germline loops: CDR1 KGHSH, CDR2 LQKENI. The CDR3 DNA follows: TGTGCCAGCTCACCGGGGCTAGCGGGAGACGGCGAGCAGTACTTC. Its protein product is CASSPGLAGDGEQYF.

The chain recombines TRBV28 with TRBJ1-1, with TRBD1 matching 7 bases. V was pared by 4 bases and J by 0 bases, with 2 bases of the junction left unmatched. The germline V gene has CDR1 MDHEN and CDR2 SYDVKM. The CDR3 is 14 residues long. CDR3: CASSSDRMNTEAFF. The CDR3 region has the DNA TGTGCCAGCAGTTCGGACAGGATGAACACTGAAGCTTTCTTT.

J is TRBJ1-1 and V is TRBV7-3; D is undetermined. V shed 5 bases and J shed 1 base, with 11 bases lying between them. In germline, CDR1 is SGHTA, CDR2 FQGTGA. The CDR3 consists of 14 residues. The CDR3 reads CASSIGHSNTEAFF. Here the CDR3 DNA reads TGTGCCAGCAGCATTGGGCACTCGAACACTGAAGCTTTCTTT.

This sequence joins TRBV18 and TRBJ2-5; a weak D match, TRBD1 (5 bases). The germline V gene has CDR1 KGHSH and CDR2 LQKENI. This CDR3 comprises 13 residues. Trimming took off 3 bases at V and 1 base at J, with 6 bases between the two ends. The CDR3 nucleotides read TGTGCCAGCTCACCGGACATCCAAGAGACCCAGTACTTC. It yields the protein CASSPDIQETQYF.

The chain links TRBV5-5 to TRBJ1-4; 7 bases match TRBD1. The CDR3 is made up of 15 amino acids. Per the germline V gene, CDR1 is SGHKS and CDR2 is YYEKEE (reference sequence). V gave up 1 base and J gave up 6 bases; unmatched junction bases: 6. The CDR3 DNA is TGTGCCAGCAGCTTGTCAGGACAGGTGGATGAAAAACTGTTTTTT. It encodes CASSLSGQVDEKLFF.

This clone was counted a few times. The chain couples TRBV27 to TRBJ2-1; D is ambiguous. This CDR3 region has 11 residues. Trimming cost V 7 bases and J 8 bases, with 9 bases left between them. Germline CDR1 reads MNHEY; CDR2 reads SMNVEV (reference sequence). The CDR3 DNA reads TGTGCCAGCACCAAAAATTATGAGCAGTTCTTC. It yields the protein CASTKNYEQFF.